This entry concerns a single T cell receptor (beta chain). Its antigen is unidentified. The CDR3 spans 16 residues. Germline CDR1 LNHDA, CDR2 SQIVND (reference sequence). V gave up 9 bases and J gave up 4 bases; unmatched junction bases: 17. RNA transcripts were the template, and TCR beta CDR3 regions were amplified from them. First-round RT-PCR with HTBI primers preceded a second-round multiplex PCR. TCRdb used MiXCR to reprocess the multiplex PCR reads, holding one entry per CDR3 protein. The repertoire holds about 550,000 distinct CDR3 sequences, with roughly 40% as singletons. The data stem from a study of Graves' ophthalmopathy and Graves' hyperthyroidism. Patients were left out if they had other autoimmune diseases, uncontrolled infections, pregnancy or lactation. General study findings and limits: A 13-signature model separated ophthalmopathy from stable hyperthyroidism, around 90% sensitivity, about 81% specificity. Blood repertoires reportedly contained most expanded thyroid clonotypes above 0.001 frequency.

The sequencing sample was made of peripheral blood or thyroid tissue (not recorded which). The V gene is TRBV19, the J gene TRBJ2-7, with TRBD1 identical over 8 bases. This TCR derives from an adult man with Graves' hyperthyroidism. CDR3 sequence reads: CASSLVRQGNVYEQYF. The DNA of the CDR3 is TGTGCCAGCAGCTTGGTGCGACAGGGGAATGTGTACGAGCAGTACTTC.